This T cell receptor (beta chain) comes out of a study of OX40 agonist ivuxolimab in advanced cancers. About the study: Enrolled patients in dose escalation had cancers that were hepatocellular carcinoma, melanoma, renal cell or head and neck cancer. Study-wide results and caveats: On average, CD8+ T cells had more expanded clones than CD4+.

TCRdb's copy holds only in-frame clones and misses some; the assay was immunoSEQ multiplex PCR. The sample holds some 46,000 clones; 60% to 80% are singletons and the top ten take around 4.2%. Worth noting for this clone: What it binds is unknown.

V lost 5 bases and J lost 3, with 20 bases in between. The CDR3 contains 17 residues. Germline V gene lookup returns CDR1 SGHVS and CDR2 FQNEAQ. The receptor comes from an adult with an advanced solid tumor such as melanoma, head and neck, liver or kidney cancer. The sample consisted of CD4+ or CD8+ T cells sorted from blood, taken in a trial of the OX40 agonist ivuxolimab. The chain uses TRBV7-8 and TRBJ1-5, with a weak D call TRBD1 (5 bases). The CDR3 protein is CASSPPLRYGTNQPQHF. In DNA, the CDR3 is TGTGCCAGCAGCCCCCCCCTTAGATATGGGACCAATCAGCCCCAGCATTTT.